The sequence of this T cell receptor (beta chain) was determined in a study of Ad26.COV2.S vaccination and SARS-CoV-2 variants. Study outcomes and limitations: Placebo recipients showed lower spike-specific TCR breadth than vaccinees. Analyses of TCR breadth and depth may have underestimated total T cell responses.

Comment on this clone: What it recognizes is unknown.

The treatment: 15 to 20 received Ad26.COV2.S at low or high dose, single or two shots; about five received placebo; per-sample allocation not given. Collection of samples fell on day 63 after the first vaccine or placebo injection. In the vaccine, an Ad26 vector expressed the SARS-CoV-2 spike of the Wuhan strain. The protocol was immunoSEQ multiplex PCR, while the TCRdb copy is restricted to in-frame clones and leaves out a portion. Of approximately 300,000 clones in the sample, around four fifths were seen once. This sample comprised peripheral blood, obtained in a trial of Ad26.COV2.S vaccine versus placebo. This clonotype was obtained from a person between 18 and 59 years old who received the Ad26.COV2.S COVID-19 vaccine or a placebo.

This chain's CDR3 is CASSIPGTAVDTQYF. Here the CDR3 DNA reads TGTGCCAGTAGTATTCCCGGGACGGCTGTGGATACGCAGTATTTT. The chain recombines TRBV19 with TRBJ2-3; D is possibly TRBD1 or TRBD2 (5 bases each). Deletions cut 3 bases from V and 6 bases from J, with 16 bases between. Germline CDR1 is LNHDA and CDR2 is SQIVND (reference sequence). This CDR3 contains 15 residues.